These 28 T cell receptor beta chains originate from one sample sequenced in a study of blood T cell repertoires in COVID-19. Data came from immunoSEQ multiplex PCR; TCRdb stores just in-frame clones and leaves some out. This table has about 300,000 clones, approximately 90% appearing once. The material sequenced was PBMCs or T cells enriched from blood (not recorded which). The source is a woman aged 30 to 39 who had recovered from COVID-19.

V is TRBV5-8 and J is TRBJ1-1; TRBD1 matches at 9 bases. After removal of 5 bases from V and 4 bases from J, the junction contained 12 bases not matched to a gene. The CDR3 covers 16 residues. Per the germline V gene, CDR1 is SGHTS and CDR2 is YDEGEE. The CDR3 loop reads CASSSTGGVWGTEAFF. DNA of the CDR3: TGTGCCAGCAGTTCGACAGGGGGTGTCTGGGGCACTGAAGCTTTCTTT. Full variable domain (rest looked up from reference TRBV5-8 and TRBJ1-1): EAGVTQSPTHLIKTRGQQATLRCSPISGHTSVYWYQQALGLGLQFLLWYDEGEERNRGNFPPRFSGRQFPNYSSELNVNALELEDSALYLCASSSTGGVWGTEAFFGQGTRLTVV.

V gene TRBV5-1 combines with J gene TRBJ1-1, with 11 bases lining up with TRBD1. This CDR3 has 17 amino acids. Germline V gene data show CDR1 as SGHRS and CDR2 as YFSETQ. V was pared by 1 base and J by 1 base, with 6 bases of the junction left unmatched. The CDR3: CASSLSPGQGANTEAFF. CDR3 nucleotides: TGCGCCAGCAGCTTGTCCCCCGGACAGGGGGCGAACACTGAAGCTTTCTTT. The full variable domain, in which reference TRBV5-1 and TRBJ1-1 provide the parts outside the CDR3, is KAGVTQTPRYLIKTRGQQVTLSCSPISGHRSVSWYQQTPGQGLQFLFEYFSETQRNKGNFPGRFSGRQFSNSRSEMNVSTLELGDSALYLCASSLSPGQGANTEAFFGQGTRLTVV.

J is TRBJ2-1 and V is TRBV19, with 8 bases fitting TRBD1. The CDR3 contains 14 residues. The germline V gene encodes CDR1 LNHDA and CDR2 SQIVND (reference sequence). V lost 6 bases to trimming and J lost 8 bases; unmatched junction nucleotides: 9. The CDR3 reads CASRFVGQGDEQFF. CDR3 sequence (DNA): TGTGCCAGTAGGTTTGTCGGACAGGGAGATGAGCAGTTCTTC.

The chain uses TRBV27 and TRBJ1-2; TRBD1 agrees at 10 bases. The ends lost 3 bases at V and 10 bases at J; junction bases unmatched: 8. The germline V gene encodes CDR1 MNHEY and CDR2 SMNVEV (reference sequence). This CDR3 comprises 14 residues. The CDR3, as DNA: TGTGCCAGCAGTTTTCGGGACAGGGGAAGGGACTACACCTTC. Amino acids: CASSFRDRGRDYTF.

CDR3 in amino acids: CSVETTLGYTF. The CDR3, as DNA: TGCAGCGTTGAGACAACCCTCGGCTACACCTTC. The rearrangement joins TRBV29-1 to TRBJ1-2; D is uncertain. This CDR3 contains 11 residues. Trimming took off 3 bases at V and 8 bases at J, with 10 bases between the two ends. Germline V lookup: CDR1 SQVTM, CDR2 ANQGSEA.

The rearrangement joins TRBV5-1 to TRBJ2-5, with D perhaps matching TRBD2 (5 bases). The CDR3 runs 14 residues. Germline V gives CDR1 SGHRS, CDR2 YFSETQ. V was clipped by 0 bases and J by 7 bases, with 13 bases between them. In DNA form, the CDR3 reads TGCGCCAGCAGCTTGGCGGTGGCCCGGGGGACCCAGTACTTC. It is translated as CASSLAVARGTQYF.

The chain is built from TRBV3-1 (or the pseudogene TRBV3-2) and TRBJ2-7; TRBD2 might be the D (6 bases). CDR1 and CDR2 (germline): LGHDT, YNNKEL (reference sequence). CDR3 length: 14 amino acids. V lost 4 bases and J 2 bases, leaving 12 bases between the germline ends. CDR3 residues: CASSLGTLPYEQYF. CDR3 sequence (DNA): TGTGCCAGCAGCCTCGGGACTCTTCCCTACGAGCAGTACTTC.

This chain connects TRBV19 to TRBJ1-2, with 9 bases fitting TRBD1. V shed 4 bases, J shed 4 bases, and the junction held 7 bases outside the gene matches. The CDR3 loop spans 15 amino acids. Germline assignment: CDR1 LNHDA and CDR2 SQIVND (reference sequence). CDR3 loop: CASSSDRGISYGYTF. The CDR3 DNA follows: TGTGCCAGTAGTAGCGACAGGGGGATTTCCTATGGCTACACCTTC.

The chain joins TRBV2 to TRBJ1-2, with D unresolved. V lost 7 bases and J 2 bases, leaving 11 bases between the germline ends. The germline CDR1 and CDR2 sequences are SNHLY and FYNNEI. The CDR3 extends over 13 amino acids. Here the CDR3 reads CASTLGWNYGYTF. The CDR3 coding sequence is TGTGCCAGCACCCTGGGCTGGAACTATGGCTACACCTTC.

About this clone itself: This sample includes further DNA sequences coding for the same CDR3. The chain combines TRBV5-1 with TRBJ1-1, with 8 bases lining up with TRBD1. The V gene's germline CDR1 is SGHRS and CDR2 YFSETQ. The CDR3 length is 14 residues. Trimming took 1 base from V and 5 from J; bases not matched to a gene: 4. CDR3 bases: TGCGCCAGCAGCTTGACAGGGGGGGATACTGAAGCTTTCTTT. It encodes CASSLTGGDTEAFF. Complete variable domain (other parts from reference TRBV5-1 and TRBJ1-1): KAGVTQTPRYLIKTRGQQVTLSCSPISGHRSVSWYQQTPGQGLQFLFEYFSETQRNKGNFPGRFSGRQFSNSRSEMNVSTLELGDSALYLCASSLTGGDTEAFFGQGTRLTVV.

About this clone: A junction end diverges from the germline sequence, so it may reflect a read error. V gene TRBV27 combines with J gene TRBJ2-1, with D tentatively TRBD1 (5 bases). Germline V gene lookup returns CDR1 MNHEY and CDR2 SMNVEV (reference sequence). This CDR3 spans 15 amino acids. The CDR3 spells CVSSLRQPSYNEQFF. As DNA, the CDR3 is TGTGTCAGCAGTCTCCGACAGCCCTCCTACAATGAGCAGTTCTTC.

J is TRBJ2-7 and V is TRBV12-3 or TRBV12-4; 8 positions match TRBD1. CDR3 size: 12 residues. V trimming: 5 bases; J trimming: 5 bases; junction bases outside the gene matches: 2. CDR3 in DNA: TGTGCCAGCAGTCGGACAGGGAACGAGCAGTACTTC. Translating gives CASSRTGNEQYF.

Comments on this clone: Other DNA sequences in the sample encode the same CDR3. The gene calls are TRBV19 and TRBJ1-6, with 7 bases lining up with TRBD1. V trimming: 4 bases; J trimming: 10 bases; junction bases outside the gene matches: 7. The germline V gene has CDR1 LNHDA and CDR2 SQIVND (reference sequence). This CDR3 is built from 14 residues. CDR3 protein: CASSTQGGSSPLHF. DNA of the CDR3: TGTGCCAGTAGTACCCAAGGGGGCAGCTCACCCCTCCACTTT.

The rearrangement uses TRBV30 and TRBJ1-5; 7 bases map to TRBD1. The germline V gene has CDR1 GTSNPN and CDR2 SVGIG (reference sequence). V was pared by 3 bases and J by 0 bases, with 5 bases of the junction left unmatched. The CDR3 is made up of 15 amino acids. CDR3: CAWSEGTASNQPQHF. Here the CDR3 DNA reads TGTGCCTGGAGCGAAGGGACAGCTAGCAATCAGCCCCAGCATTTT.

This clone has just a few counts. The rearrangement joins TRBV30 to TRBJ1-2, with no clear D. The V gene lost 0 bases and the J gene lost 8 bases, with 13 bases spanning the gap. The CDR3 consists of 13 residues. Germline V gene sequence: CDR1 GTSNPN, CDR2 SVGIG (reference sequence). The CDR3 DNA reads TGTGCCTGGAGTGTACCTCCAGGAAGAGGCTACACCTTC. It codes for CAWSVPPGRGYTF.

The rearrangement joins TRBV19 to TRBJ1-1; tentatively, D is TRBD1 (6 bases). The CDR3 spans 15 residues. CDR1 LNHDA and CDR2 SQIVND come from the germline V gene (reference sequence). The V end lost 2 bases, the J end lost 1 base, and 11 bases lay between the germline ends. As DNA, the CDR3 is TGTGCCAGTAGTATAAACAGGGATCCGAACACTGAAGCTTTCTTT. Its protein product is CASSINRDPNTEAFF.

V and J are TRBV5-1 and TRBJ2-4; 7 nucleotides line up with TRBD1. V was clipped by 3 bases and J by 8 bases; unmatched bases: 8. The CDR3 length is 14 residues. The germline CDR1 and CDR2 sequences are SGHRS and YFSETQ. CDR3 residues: CASSSRQGRDIQYF. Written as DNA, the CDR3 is TGCGCCAGCAGCTCCAGACAGGGAAGGGACATTCAGTACTTC. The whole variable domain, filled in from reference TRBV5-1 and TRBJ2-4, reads KAGVTQTPRYLIKTRGQQVTLSCSPISGHRSVSWYQQTPGQGLQFLFEYFSETQRNKGNFPGRFSGRQFSNSRSEMNVSTLELGDSALYLCASSSRQGRDIQYFGAGTRLSVL.

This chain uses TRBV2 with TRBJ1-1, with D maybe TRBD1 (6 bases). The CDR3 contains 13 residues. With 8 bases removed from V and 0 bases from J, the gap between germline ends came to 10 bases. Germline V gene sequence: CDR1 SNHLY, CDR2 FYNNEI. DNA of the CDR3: TGTGCCAGCCACAGGGACATGAACACTGAAGCTTTCTTT. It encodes CASHRDMNTEAFF.

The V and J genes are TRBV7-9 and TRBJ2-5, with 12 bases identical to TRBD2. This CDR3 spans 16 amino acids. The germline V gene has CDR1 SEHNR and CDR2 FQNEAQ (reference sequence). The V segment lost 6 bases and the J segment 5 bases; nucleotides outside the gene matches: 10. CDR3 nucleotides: TGTGCCAGCAGTCCGGCGACTAGCGGGGGCCGGGAGACCCAGTACTTC. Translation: CASSPATSGGRETQYF.

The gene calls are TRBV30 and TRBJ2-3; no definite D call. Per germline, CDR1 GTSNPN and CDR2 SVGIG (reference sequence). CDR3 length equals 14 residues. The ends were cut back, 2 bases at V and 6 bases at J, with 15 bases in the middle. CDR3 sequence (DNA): TGTGCCTGGAGTAGGAACCCCGGCAGGGATACGCAGTATTTT. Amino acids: CAWSRNPGRDTQYF.

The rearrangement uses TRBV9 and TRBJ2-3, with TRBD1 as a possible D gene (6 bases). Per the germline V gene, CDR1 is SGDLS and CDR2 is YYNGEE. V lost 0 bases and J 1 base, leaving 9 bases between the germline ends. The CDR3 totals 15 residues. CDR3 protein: CASSVGQAGTDTQYF. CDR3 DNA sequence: TGTGCCAGCAGCGTAGGACAGGCGGGCACAGATACGCAGTATTTT.

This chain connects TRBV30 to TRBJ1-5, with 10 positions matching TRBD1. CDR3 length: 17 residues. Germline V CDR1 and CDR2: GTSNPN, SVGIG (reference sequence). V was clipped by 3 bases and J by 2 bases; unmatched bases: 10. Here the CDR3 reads CAWSSPGGTGGNQPQHF. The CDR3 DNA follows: TGTGCCTGGAGCTCGCCGGGCGGGACAGGGGGCAATCAGCCCCAGCATTTT. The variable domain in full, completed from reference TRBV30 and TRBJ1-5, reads SQTIHQWPATLVQPVGSPLSLECTVEGTSNPNLYWYRQAAGRGLQLLFYSVGIGQISSEVPQNLSASRPQDRQFILSSKKLLLSDSGFYLCAWSSPGGTGGNQPQHFGDGTRLSIL.

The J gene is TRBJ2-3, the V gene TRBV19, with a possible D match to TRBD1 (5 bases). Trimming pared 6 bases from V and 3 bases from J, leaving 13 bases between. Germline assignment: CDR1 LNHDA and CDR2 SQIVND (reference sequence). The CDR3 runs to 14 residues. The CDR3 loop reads CASSQTSGTDTQYF. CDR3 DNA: TGTGCCAGTAGCCAAACGTCAGGGACAGATACGCAGTATTTT.

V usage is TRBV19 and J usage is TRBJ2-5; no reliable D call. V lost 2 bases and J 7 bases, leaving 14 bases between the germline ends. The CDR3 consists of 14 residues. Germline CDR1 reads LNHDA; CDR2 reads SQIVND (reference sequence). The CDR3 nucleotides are TGTGCCAGTAGTATATTCCCAGGTCCAGGGACCCAGTACTTC. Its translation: CASSIFPGPGTQYF.

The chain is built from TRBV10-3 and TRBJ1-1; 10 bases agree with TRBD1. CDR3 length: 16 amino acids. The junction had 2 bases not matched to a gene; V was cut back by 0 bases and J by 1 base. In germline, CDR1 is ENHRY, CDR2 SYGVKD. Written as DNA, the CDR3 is TGTGCCATCAGTGAGTCGACAGGGGGCTCGAACACTGAAGCTTTCTTT. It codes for CAISESTGGSNTEAFF.

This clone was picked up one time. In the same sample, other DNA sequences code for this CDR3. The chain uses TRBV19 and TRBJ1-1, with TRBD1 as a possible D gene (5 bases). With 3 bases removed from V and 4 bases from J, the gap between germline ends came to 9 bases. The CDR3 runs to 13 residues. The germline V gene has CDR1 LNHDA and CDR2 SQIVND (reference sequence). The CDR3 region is CASSMGRGTEAFF. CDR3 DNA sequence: TGTGCCAGTAGTATGGGAAGGGGCACTGAAGCTTTCTTT.

CDR3 DNA sequence: TGTGCCAGCAGTCCTCTAGAGACCCAGTACTTC. This codes for CASSPLETQYF. This sequence joins TRBV6-5 and TRBJ2-5; unclear D gene. This CDR3 has 11 amino acids. The germline V gene has CDR1 MNHEY and CDR2 SVGAGI. V was cut by 5 bases and J by 4 bases, with 5 bases left in between.

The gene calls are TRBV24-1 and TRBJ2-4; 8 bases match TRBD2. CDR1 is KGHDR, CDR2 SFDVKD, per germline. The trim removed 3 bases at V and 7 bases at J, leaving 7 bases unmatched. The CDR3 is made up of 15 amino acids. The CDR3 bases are TGTGCCACCAGTGATGGGAGGACGGGGGGGAACATTCAGTACTTC. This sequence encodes CATSDGRTGGNIQYF.